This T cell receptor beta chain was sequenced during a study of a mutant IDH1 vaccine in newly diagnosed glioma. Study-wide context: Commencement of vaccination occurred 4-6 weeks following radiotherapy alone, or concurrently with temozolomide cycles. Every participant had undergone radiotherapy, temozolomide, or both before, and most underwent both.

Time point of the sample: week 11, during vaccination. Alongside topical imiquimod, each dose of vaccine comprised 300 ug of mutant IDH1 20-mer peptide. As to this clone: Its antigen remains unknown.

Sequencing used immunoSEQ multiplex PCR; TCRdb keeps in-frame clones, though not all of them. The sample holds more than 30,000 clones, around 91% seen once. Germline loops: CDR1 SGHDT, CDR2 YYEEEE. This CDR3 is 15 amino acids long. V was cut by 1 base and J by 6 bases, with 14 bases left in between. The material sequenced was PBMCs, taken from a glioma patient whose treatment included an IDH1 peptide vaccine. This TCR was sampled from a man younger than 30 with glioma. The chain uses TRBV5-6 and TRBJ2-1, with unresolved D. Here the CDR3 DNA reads TGTGCCAGCAGCTTGAAGGTCTGGACCACCAATGAGCAGTTCTTC. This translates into CASSLKVWTTNEQFF.